This passage covers 21 T cell receptor beta chains from one sample sequenced in a study of cytomegalovirus exposure and HLA in healthy donors. Method: immunoSEQ multiplex PCR; TCRdb's copy keeps in-frame clones and lacks some. The sample lists 82,000 or so clones, over 85% occurring once. The sample comprised PBMCs. These receptors were taken from a woman aged 18-29 years in good health and CMV-seronegative.

The chain is built from TRBV6-5 and TRBJ2-1; 8 positions agree with TRBD1. With V trimmed by 6 bases and J by 4 bases, 8 bases remained unmatched. Germline V CDR1 and CDR2: MNHEY, SVGAGI. The CDR3 totals 15 residues. CDR3 nucleotide sequence: TGTGCCAGCAGCCCGACCGGGACAGGATACAATGAGCAGTTCTTC. Its translation: CASSPTGTGYNEQFF.

The J gene is TRBJ1-2, the V gene TRBV11-2; D may be TRBD1 (6 bases). The CDR3 covers 17 residues. Trimming cost V 5 bases and J 0 bases, with 19 bases left between them. CDR1 is SGHAT, CDR2 FQNNGV, per germline. This chain's CDR3 is CASSLNRGQATNYGYTF. The DNA of the CDR3 is TGTGCCAGCAGCCTCAATAGGGGACAAGCCACTAACTATGGCTACACCTTC.

The rearrangement links TRBV18 to TRBJ1-2; TRBD1 matches at 7 bases. Germline V lookup: CDR1 KGHSH, CDR2 LQKENI. This CDR3 comprises 19 residues. V shed 4 bases, J shed 3 bases, and the junction held 20 bases outside the gene matches. The CDR3 region is CASSLSRWQGEISDYGYTF. CDR3 DNA: TGTGCCAGCTCACTTTCCCGTTGGCAGGGGGAGATTAGTGACTATGGCTACACCTTC. The full variable domain, rest sourced from reference TRBV18 and TRBJ1-2, is NAGVMQNPRHLVRRRGQEARLRCSPMKGHSHVYWYRQLPEEGLKFMVYLQKENIIDESGMPKERFSAEFPKEGPSILRIQQVVRGDSAAYFCASSLSRWQGEISDYGYTFGSGTRLTVV.

The gene calls are TRBV5-1 and TRBJ2-5; 11 bases are a match to TRBD2. V lost 3 bases to trimming and J lost 5 bases; unmatched junction nucleotides: 9. The CDR3 sequence is 16 residues long. Germline V gene lookup returns CDR1 SGHRS and CDR2 YFSETQ. CDR3 bases: TGCGCCAGCAGCTCTCGGCTAGCGGGGGGCAGGGAGACCCAGTACTTC. Its translation: CASSSRLAGGRETQYF.

The chain employs TRBV10-3 and TRBJ2-7; TRBD2 agrees at 10 bases. J lost 1 base, V lost 10 bases, and 4 bases had no gene match. Germline CDR1 ENHRY, CDR2 SYGVKD. There are 13 residues in the CDR3. CDR3 amino acids: CATLLAGSYEQYF. Written as DNA, the CDR3 is TGTGCCACCCTACTAGCGGGATCCTACGAGCAGTACTTC.

The rearrangement uses TRBV20-1 and TRBJ2-7, with D perhaps TRBD1 (7 bases). From germline, CDR1 is DFQATT and CDR2 SNEGSKA (reference sequence). Trimming removed 2 bases at V and 7 bases at J, with 9 bases between. This CDR3 comprises 11 residues. CDR3 bases: TGCAGTGCTAGACAGGGGGGAGAGCAGTACTTC. Translated, it gives CSARQGGEQYF.

The chain couples TRBV5-1 to TRBJ1-1; weak D call: TRBD1 (6 bases). With 4 bases removed from V and 8 bases from J, the gap between germline ends came to 15 bases. The CDR3 length is 13 residues. Germline V gene lookup returns CDR1 SGHRS and CDR2 YFSETQ. CDR3 amino acids: CASSPLTGTEAFF. CDR3 nucleotides: TGCGCCAGCAGCCCGCTCACAGGGACCGAAGCTTTCTTT.

The chain has TRBV19 and TRBJ2-5; tentatively, D is TRBD1 (5 bases). The V end lost 6 bases, the J end lost 4 bases, and 15 bases lay between the germline ends. This CDR3 has 14 residues. Germline loops: CDR1 LNHDA, CDR2 SQIVND (reference sequence). Here the CDR3 reads CASSKRRGPETQYF. The CDR3, as DNA: TGTGCCAGTAGCAAAAGAAGGGGCCCAGAGACCCAGTACTTC.

The chain combines TRBV6-5 with TRBJ1-1; the D gene is possibly TRBD1 (5 bases). V lost 5 bases and J 3 bases, leaving 16 bases between the germline ends. The germline V gene encodes CDR1 MNHEY and CDR2 SVGAGI. CDR3 size: 15 residues. The CDR3 spells CASSLGGRRYTEAFF. In nucleotides, the CDR3 is TGTGCCAGCAGTCTGGGGGGAAGGAGGTACACTGAAGCTTTCTTT.

The V gene is TRBV4-1, the J gene TRBJ2-4, with D possibly being TRBD1 (5 bases). The germline gives CDR1 MGHRA, CDR2 YSYEKL. The CDR3 spans 14 residues. V lost 5 bases to trimming and J lost 1 base, with 9 bases between them. CDR3 DNA sequence: TGCGCCAGCAGCTCAGGGCGGGCCAAAAACATTCAGTACTTC. Protein sequence: CASSSGRAKNIQYF.

The chain couples TRBV7-9 to TRBJ2-2, with TRBD2 matching over 11 bases. V lost 1 base, J lost 5 bases, and 9 bases stayed unmatched. Germline V gene sequence: CDR1 SEHNR, CDR2 FQNEAQ (reference sequence). This CDR3 region has 18 residues. The CDR3, as DNA: TGTGCCAGCAGCTTAGTCCGACTAGCGGGATTCCTTACCGGGGAGCTGTTTTTT. This translates into CASSLVRLAGFLTGELFF.

V and J are TRBV5-1 and TRBJ2-2; 8 bases match TRBD1. The CDR3 loop spans 14 amino acids. Germline CDR1 SGHRS, CDR2 YFSETQ. Losses at the gene ends were 2 bases for V and 5 bases for J; bases not matched to a gene: 2. Here the CDR3 reads CASSFTGGTGELFF. The CDR3, as DNA: TGCGCCAGCAGCTTTACAGGGGGGACCGGGGAGCTGTTTTTT. Looking up the rest from reference TRBV5-1 and TRBJ2-2 gives the full variable domain: KAGVTQTPRYLIKTRGQQVTLSCSPISGHRSVSWYQQTPGQGLQFLFEYFSETQRNKGNFPGRFSGRQFSNSRSEMNVSTLELGDSALYLCASSFTGGTGELFFGEGSRLTVL.

The rearrangement links TRBV4-3 to TRBJ2-3; D is possibly TRBD2 (6 bases). V lost 1 base to trimming and J lost 0 bases, with 11 bases between them. CDR3 length equals 16 residues. Per germline, CDR1 LGHNA and CDR2 YSLEER. CDR3 residues: CASSQGVSGSTDTQYF. The CDR3 DNA reads TGCGCCAGCAGCCAAGGGGTTAGCGGTAGCACAGATACGCAGTATTTT.

This chain uses TRBV19 with TRBJ1-2, with D possibly matching TRBD1 (5 bases). The CDR3 length is 15 residues. From germline, CDR1 is LNHDA and CDR2 SQIVND (reference sequence). Trimming left V 2 bases short and J 4 bases short, with 14 bases between. The CDR3 sequence: CASSINLRGLYGYTF. The DNA for the CDR3 is TGTGCCAGTAGTATAAATTTGCGGGGCCTCTATGGCTACACCTTC.

The genes are TRBV5-6 and TRBJ2-5; D gene unclear. Germline V CDR1 and CDR2: SGHDT, YYEEEE. Trimming pared 0 bases from V and 4 bases from J, leaving 13 bases between. This CDR3 is built from 15 residues. CDR3 coding DNA: TGTGCCAGCAGCTTGGGCCTCTCGGGTGGAGAGACCCAGTACTTC. Translation gives CASSLGLSGGETQYF.

The chain links TRBV27 to TRBJ1-2, with 8 bases matching TRBD1. Germline lookup yields CDR1 MNHEY and CDR2 SMNVEV (reference sequence). After removal of 4 bases from V and 4 bases from J, the junction contained 14 bases not matched to a gene. This CDR3 spans 17 amino acids. As DNA, the CDR3 is TGTGCCAGCAGTTACGGACAGGGTTTGGGCTCTAGCTATGGCTACACCTTC. This codes for CASSYGQGLGSSYGYTF.

The chain uses TRBV10-1 and TRBJ2-5, with TRBD2 identical over 10 bases. The CDR3 spans 14 residues. V was pared by 5 bases and J by 5 bases, with 5 bases of the junction left unmatched. Germline V CDR1 and CDR2: WNHNN, SYGVQD (reference sequence). The CDR3 region has the DNA TGCGCCAGCAGTCGGAGCGGGGGGGCCGAGACCCAGTACTTC. Its protein product is CASSRSGGAETQYF.

This clone has a handful of counts. This chain links TRBV7-7 with TRBJ2-2; 7 nucleotides line up with TRBD1. This CDR3 has 13 residues. Per the germline V gene, CDR1 is SSHAT and CDR2 is FNYEAQ (reference sequence). The trim removed 6 bases at V and 6 bases at J, leaving 4 bases unmatched. CDR3 nucleotides: TGTGCCAGCAGGGATCAGGGGGCCGGGGAGCTGTTTTTT. It codes for CASRDQGAGELFF.

This clone has just one count. The junction departs from the called germline gene at one end, perhaps through a read error. This sequence joins TRBV5-1 and TRBJ2-5; TRBD1 matches 8 bases. The CDR3 runs 14 residues. Germline assignment: CDR1 SGHRS and CDR2 YFSETQ. The CDR3 spells CASSLDRVQETQYF. For the CDR3, the DNA is TGCGCCAGCAGTTTGGACAGGGTACAAGAGACCCAGTACTTC.

J is TRBJ1-2 and V is TRBV4-1; perhaps TRBD1 as D (5 bases). Between the trimmed V and J ends, which lost 2 bases and 3 bases, there was a span of 19 bases. This CDR3 is built from 17 residues. Germline loops: CDR1 MGHRA, CDR2 YSYEKL. The CDR3, as DNA: TGCGCCAGCAGCCAATTGGCCAGGGTGTTTTCGGACTATGGCTACACCTTC. Encoded protein: CASSQLARVFSDYGYTF.

The chain couples TRBV6-5 to TRBJ2-7; TRBD1 matches 8 bases. V dropped 2 bases and J dropped 5; count of bases not matched to a gene: 11. CDR3 length: 16 amino acids. The germline V gene encodes CDR1 MNHEY and CDR2 SVGAGI. The CDR3 is CASSYGRGPKFHEQYF. The CDR3, as DNA: TGTGCCAGCAGTTACGGCAGGGGGCCGAAATTCCACGAGCAGTACTTC.